This T cell receptor beta chain was found in a study of post-analysis software for immune sequencing data. Study summary: Disease trajectories encompassed relapsing-remitting, secondary progressive and progressive-relapsing multiple sclerosis.

Presence of unique molecular identifiers characterized the TCR beta cDNA libraries. Between roughly 1 and 11 million T cells gave rise to around 500,000 cDNA molecules. Each CDR3 protein is one row after TCRdb ran MiXCR on the PCR reads. The sample carries roughly 400,000 distinct CDR3 sequences, approximately 42% recorded once. Of note for this clonotype: Its antigen is still unknown.

Overall study results and limits: Clustering by F measure revealed strong co-clustering among samples prepared together in one batch. Controls' normalized Chao1 diversity significantly exceeded that of multiple sclerosis patients. In patients, TRBV5-6, TRBV5-1 and TRBV20-1 belonged to roughly five TRBV segments found more frequently than in controls.

The CDR3 has 15 amino acids. J is TRBJ2-5 and V is TRBV12-3 or TRBV12-4; weak D call: TRBD1 (6 bases). The J call may be wrong; the DNA end is better matched by TRBJ2-7. The origin of this receptor is a girl aged 2 to 9 with multiple sclerosis. Sequencing input: blood. This chain's CDR3 is CASSGPGQTSYEQYF. In DNA form, the CDR3 reads TGTGCCAGCAGCGGGCCAGGACAGACCTCCTACGAGCAGTACTTC.